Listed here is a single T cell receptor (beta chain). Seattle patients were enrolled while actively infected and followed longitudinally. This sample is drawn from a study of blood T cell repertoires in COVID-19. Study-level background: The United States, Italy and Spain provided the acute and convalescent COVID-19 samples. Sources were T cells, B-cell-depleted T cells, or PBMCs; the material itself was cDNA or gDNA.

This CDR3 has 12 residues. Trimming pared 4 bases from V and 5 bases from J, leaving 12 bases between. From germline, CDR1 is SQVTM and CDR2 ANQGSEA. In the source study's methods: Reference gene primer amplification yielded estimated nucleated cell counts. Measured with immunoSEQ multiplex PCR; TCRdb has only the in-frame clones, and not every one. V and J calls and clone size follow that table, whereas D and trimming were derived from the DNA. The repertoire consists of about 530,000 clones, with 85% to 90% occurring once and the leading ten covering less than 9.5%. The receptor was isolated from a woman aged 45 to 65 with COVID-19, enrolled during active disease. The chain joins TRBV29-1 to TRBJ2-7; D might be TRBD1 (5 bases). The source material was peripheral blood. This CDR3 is CSVGRVMNEQYF. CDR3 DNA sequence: TGCAGCGTTGGCAGGGTTATGAACGAGCAGTACTTC.